Following are 20 T cell receptor beta chains from one sample sequenced in a study of control samples from healthy donors and cancer patients. Generated by immunoSEQ multiplex PCR, the TCRdb table keeps only in-frame clones and is missing some. Among about 180,000 clones, under 95% were seen once, and the ten largest hold around 1.3%. Input material: blood. The receptor source for this set is a woman younger than 35 in good health.

The rearrangement joins TRBV4-3 to TRBJ1-2; no definite D call. Germline V gene lookup returns CDR1 LGHNA and CDR2 YSLEER. Trimming removed 0 bases at V and 1 base at J, with 21 bases between. This CDR3 spans 19 amino acids. In DNA, the CDR3 is TGCGCCAGCAGCCAAGATATCGTAGGCGCCCAGACTCTTAACTATGGCTACACCTTC. Translating gives CASSQDIVGAQTLNYGYTF.

CDR3 amino acids: CASSRDRDTQYF. The CDR3 DNA follows: TGTGCCAGCAGCCGGGACAGAGATACGCAGTATTTT. The V call is TRBV11-2, the J call TRBJ2-3, with 7 nucleotides matching TRBD1. The trim removed 5 bases at V and 5 bases at J, leaving 1 base unmatched. The germline V gene encodes CDR1 SGHAT and CDR2 FQNNGV. This CDR3 region has 12 residues.

The CDR3 bases are TGTGCCAGCAGTGAAAGAGGGACAGGCAGTAACTATGGCTACACCTTC. Encoded protein: CASSERGTGSNYGYTF. This chain joins TRBV6-1 and TRBJ1-2, with 8 bases fitting TRBD1. CDR1 is MNHNS, CDR2 SASEGT, per germline. This CDR3 has 16 amino acids. V shed 2 bases, J shed 1 base, and the junction held 6 bases outside the gene matches.

This clone was observed a single time. This chain connects TRBV19 to TRBJ1-5, with D uncertain. Germline-derived CDR1 and CDR2 are LNHDA and SQIVND (reference sequence). V was pared by 7 bases and J by 7 bases, with 11 bases between. There are 12 residues in the CDR3. The CDR3 bases are TGTGCCAGTACCAAAAGGGTCCAGCCCCAGCATTTT. Its protein product is CASTKRVQPQHF.

The V call is TRBV7-9, the J call TRBJ1-2, with D tentatively TRBD1 (5 bases). The CDR3 runs 13 residues. Trimming removed 5 bases at V and 6 bases at J, with 13 bases between. Germline V gives CDR1 SEHNR, CDR2 FQNEAQ (reference sequence). CDR3 sequence (DNA): TGTGCCAGCAGCCGATCAGGGTTTCATGGCTACACCTTC. This sequence encodes CASSRSGFHGYTF.

This clone was seen only once. The chain couples TRBV7-2 to TRBJ2-4; D is perhaps TRBD2 (5 bases). The CDR3 has 18 residues. Trimming removed 1 base from V and 2 bases from J, with 18 bases in between. Looked up from germline, CDR1 is SGHTA and CDR2 is FQGNSA. In nucleotides, the CDR3 is TGTGCCAGCAGCTTAGGTTTCTACGTTAGGGAGCCCAAAAACATTCAGTACTTC. Translated: CASSLGFYVREPKNIQYF.

The CDR3 here is CASSVEGELAGNTIYF. The CDR3 nucleotides read TGTGCCAGCAGCGTAGAAGGGGAACTTGCTGGAAACACCATATATTTT. This chain joins TRBV9 and TRBJ1-3, with D possibly TRBD1 on 5 matching bases. Deletions cut 0 bases from V and 2 bases from J, with 12 bases between. Germline CDR1 reads SGDLS; CDR2 reads YYNGEE. This CDR3 contains 16 residues.

This clone was found once. The V and J genes are TRBV27 and TRBJ2-5; 8 bases align to TRBD1. The CDR3 length is 14 residues. The V and J ends lost 4 bases and 5 bases, in that order; junction bases with no gene match: 6. Looked up from germline, CDR1 is MNHEY and CDR2 is SMNVEV (reference sequence). CDR3 nucleotide sequence: TGTGCCAGCAGTTCCCGACAGGGGAAGGAGACCCAGTACTTC. Its protein product is CASSSRQGKETQYF.

The gene calls are TRBV14 and TRBJ2-5; D not resolved. Trimming pared 1 base from V and 2 bases from J, leaving 11 bases between. The CDR3 totals 15 residues. Germline lookup yields CDR1 SGHDN and CDR2 FVKESK. CDR3 DNA sequence: TGTGCCAGCAGCCAAGGGTTATCACTTCAAGAGACCCAGTACTTC. As protein: CASSQGLSLQETQYF.

The rearrangement joins TRBV6-5 to TRBJ1-3, with D tentatively TRBD1 (5 bases). The CDR3 extends over 13 amino acids. Trimming shortened V by 7 bases and J by 4 bases, and 11 bases separated the two germline ends. The germline gives CDR1 MNHEY, CDR2 SVGAGI. The CDR3 spells CASKRGRGNTIYF. The CDR3 bases are TGTGCCAGCAAGAGGGGTCGGGGAAACACCATATATTTT.

This clone was observed once. The chain recombines TRBV12-5 with TRBJ1-1; D uncertain. The length of the CDR3 is 13 residues. Per the germline V gene, CDR1 is LGHNT and CDR2 is FRNRAP. Deletions cut 4 bases from V and 5 bases from J, with 11 bases between. The DNA of the CDR3 is TGTGCTAGTGGTTCCGGGGTAGATACTGAAGCTTTCTTT. This encodes CASGSGVDTEAFF.

V is TRBV2 and J is TRBJ2-7, with 9 bases that match TRBD1. The CDR3 totals 15 residues. V was clipped by 2 bases and J by 6 bases; unmatched bases: 8. Germline assignment: CDR1 SNHLY and CDR2 FYNNEI. CDR3 sequence (DNA): TGTGCCAGCAGTGAACGTGGGACAGGGTTAGGCGAGCAGTACTTC. It is translated as CASSERGTGLGEQYF.

For this clone: Compared with germline, one end of the junction differs, possibly owing to a read error. The chain has TRBV11-2 and TRBJ1-1, with 10 bases aligning to TRBD1. CDR1 is SGHAT and CDR2 is FQNNGV in the germline V gene. The CDR3 runs 19 residues. As DNA, the CDR3 is TGTGCCAGCAGCATAGAGACAGGGGGCGTTATTGGGATGAACACTGAAGCTTTCTTT. Residues: CASSIETGGVIGMNTEAFF.

The chain couples TRBV7-3 to TRBJ1-2; TRBD1 might be the D (5 bases). Trimming stripped 6 bases from V and 6 bases from J, with 14 bases between. The CDR3 sequence is 13 residues long. Germline assignment: CDR1 SGHTA and CDR2 FQGTGA. Here the CDR3 reads CASSSQRGDGYTF. In DNA, the CDR3 is TGTGCCAGCAGTTCGCAGCGAGGGGATGGCTACACCTTC.

The chain combines TRBV2 with TRBJ1-1; D is unclear. The germline gives CDR1 SNHLY, CDR2 FYNNEI. V was trimmed by 1 base and J by 0 bases, leaving 3 bases between them. The CDR3 consists of 13 residues. In DNA form, the CDR3 reads TGTGCCAGCAGTGAAGTTTTGAACACTGAAGCTTTCTTT. Translating it yields CASSEVLNTEAFF.

V usage is TRBV2 and J usage is TRBJ1-6, with D unresolved. This CDR3 comprises 14 residues. Between the trimmed V and J ends, which lost 7 bases and 10 bases, there was a span of 17 bases. CDR1 is SNHLY and CDR2 is FYNNEI in the germline V gene. The CDR3 DNA reads TGTGCCAGCACCTATAGTCGTGGAGGGTCACCCCTCCACTTT. Translated: CASTYSRGGSPLHF.

In its sample, this clone was seen once. This chain uses TRBV5-1 with TRBJ1-5; tentatively, D is TRBD1 (6 bases). The CDR3 runs to 14 residues. V was cut by 0 bases and J by 7 bases, with 11 bases left in between. Germline lookup yields CDR1 SGHRS and CDR2 YFSETQ. The CDR3 is CASSLEQGSQPQHF. The DNA of the CDR3 is TGCGCCAGCAGCTTGGAACAGGGTTCCCAGCCCCAGCATTTT.

This rearrangement joins TRBV6-5 to TRBJ2-5; unclear D gene. Germline V lookup: CDR1 MNHEY, CDR2 SVGAGI. The CDR3 consists of 13 residues. Trimming pared 10 bases from V and 3 bases from J, leaving 15 bases between. CDR3 residues: CATPPRRKETQYF. DNA of the CDR3: TGTGCCACCCCCCCGCGACGTAAAGAGACCCAGTACTTC.

With regard to this clone: One end of the junction is discordant with germline, which a read error may explain. The sample holds other DNA sequences that translate to the same CDR3. This chain joins TRBV11-1 and TRBJ2-1; 9 positions agree with TRBD2. Germline CDR1 reads SGHAT; CDR2 reads FQDESV (reference sequence). The CDR3 covers 16 residues. The CDR3 coding sequence is TGCGCCAGCAGCTTCCCAGAGCGGGAGGTTTACAATGAGCAGTTCTTC. Amino acids: CASSFPEREVYNEQFF.

This rearrangement joins TRBV3-1 (or the pseudogene TRBV3-2) to TRBJ2-3, with 10 positions matching TRBD2. Germline trimming cut 4 bases from V and 1 base from J; bases unmatched to any gene: 2. The CDR3 runs to 15 residues. Germline CDR1 is LGHDT and CDR2 is YNNKEL (reference sequence). The CDR3 DNA reads as TGTGCCAGCAGCCCCGGGACTAGCGGCACAGATACGCAGTATTTT. Its protein is CASSPGTSGTDTQYF.